The 28 T cell receptor beta chains below come from one sample, sequenced in a study of shared clonotypes between healthy human individuals. Naivety among CD8 cells was defined by CD45RO negativity and positive CCR7 selection, thereby excluding terminally differentiated effector memory CD45RA+ cells. Assay: immunoSEQ multiplex PCR; the TCRdb copy retains only in-frame clones and omits some. The table lists 2 million or so clones, about 95% of them singletons. The source material was naive CD8+ T cells sorted from blood. The receptors derive from a man between 18 and 35 years old in good health.

The genes are TRBV11-2 and TRBJ2-7; 9 nucleotides agree with TRBD2. Germline V gene data show CDR1 as SGHAT and CDR2 as FQNNGV. CDR3 length: 14 amino acids. The trim removed 5 bases at V and 4 bases at J, leaving 6 bases unmatched. The DNA for the CDR3 is TGTGCCAGCAGCAAAGCGGGAGGATCGTACGAGCAGTACTTC. Translating it yields CASSKAGGSYEQYF.

This clone showed up just once. Other DNA sequences in the same sample also yield this CDR3. This rearrangement joins TRBV29-1 to TRBJ2-3; the D gene is possibly TRBD1 (6 bases). CDR3 length: 14 amino acids. Looked up from germline, CDR1 is SQVTM and CDR2 is ANQGSEA. V was shortened by 3 bases and J by 0 bases, with 10 bases between the two germline ends. The CDR3 region is CSVDRGSSTDTQYF. The DNA of the CDR3 is TGCAGCGTTGACAGGGGTTCTAGCACAGATACGCAGTATTTT.

V usage is TRBV6-4 and J usage is TRBJ1-6; D call uncertain. The CDR3 is made up of 14 amino acids. Trimming removed 3 bases from V and 6 bases from J, with 9 bases in between. Germline lookup yields CDR1 MRHNA and CDR2 SNTAGT. The CDR3: CASSDGRINSPLHF. Written as DNA, the CDR3 is TGTGCCAGCAGTGATGGACGGATTAATTCACCCCTCCACTTT.

The J gene is TRBJ2-7, the V gene TRBV10-1, with 9 positions matching TRBD1. The CDR3 spans 16 residues. The germline V gene has CDR1 WNHNN and CDR2 SYGVQD (reference sequence). Trimming took 4 bases from V and 4 from J; bases not matched to a gene: 11. The CDR3 reads CASSAHPGTGRYEQYF. CDR3 sequence (DNA): TGCGCCAGCAGTGCACACCCCGGGACAGGGAGGTACGAGCAGTACTTC.

V and J are TRBV27 and TRBJ1-6; no clear D. There are 15 residues in the CDR3. Per germline, CDR1 MNHEY and CDR2 SMNVEV (reference sequence). V shed 6 bases and J shed 1 base, with 10 bases lying between them. DNA of the CDR3: TGTGCCAGCAGGATGGGAGGTTCCTATAATTCACCCCTCCACTTT. Its translation: CASRMGGSYNSPLHF.

This rearrangement joins TRBV7-8 to TRBJ2-7; 8 bases align to TRBD1. CDR1 SGHVS and CDR2 FQNEAQ come from the germline V gene. Trimming took 3 bases from V and 6 from J; bases not matched to a gene: 7. This CDR3 region has 14 residues. In DNA, the CDR3 is TGTGCCAGCAGCTTGCGGACAGGGAAGGGCGAGCAGTACTTC. Protein: CASSLRTGKGEQYF.

This CDR3 reads CASSPRYF. CDR3 coding DNA: TGTGCCAGCAGCCCGAGGTACTTC. The chain employs TRBV9 and TRBJ2-7, with D hard to call. This CDR3 has 8 amino acids. The germline V and J ends were trimmed by 4 bases and 12 bases, with 5 bases remaining between them. Germline-derived CDR1 and CDR2 are SGDLS and YYNGEE.

This sequence joins TRBV27 and TRBJ1-1; TRBD1 matches 9 bases. V shed 2 bases and J 4 bases; nucleotides not matched to a gene: 5. CDR1 and CDR2 from the germline V gene are MNHEY and SMNVEV (reference sequence). This CDR3 is 15 amino acids long. DNA for the CDR3: TGTGCCAGCAGTTTAAACGGACAGGGGCGCACTGAAGCTTTCTTT. It encodes CASSLNGQGRTEAFF.

This clone appeared a single time. DNA for the CDR3: TGTGCCAGCAGCTGGAGGGAGTCGGTGAACCAGTACTTC. As protein: CASSWRESVNQYF. The J gene is TRBJ2-5, the V gene TRBV5-8; D may be TRBD2 (6 bases). V was clipped by 3 bases and J by 10 bases, with 16 bases between them. The CDR3 spans 13 residues. Per the germline V gene, CDR1 is SGHTS and CDR2 is YDEGEE. Using reference TRBV5-8 and TRBJ2-5 for the parts outside the CDR3, the full variable domain is EAGVTQSPTHLIKTRGQQATLRCSPISGHTSVYWYQQALGLGLQFLLWYDEGEERNRGNFPPRFSGRQFPNYSSELNVNALELEDSALYLCASSWRESVNQYFGPGTRLLVL.

V and J are TRBV10-3 and TRBJ2-5; 11 bases align to TRBD1. The length of the CDR3 is 15 residues. V lost 3 bases to trimming and J lost 5 bases; unmatched junction nucleotides: 5. Looked up from germline, CDR1 is ENHRY and CDR2 is SYGVKD. The DNA for the CDR3 is TGTGCCATCAGTGAAGGACAGGGGGCGCCGGAGACCCAGTACTTC. This encodes CAISEGQGAPETQYF.

V and J are TRBV25-1 and TRBJ1-2; 8 bases are shared with TRBD1. The ends lost 1 base at V and 5 bases at J; junction bases unmatched: 6. Germline V gene data show CDR1 as MGHDK and CDR2 as SYGVNS. This CDR3 is 15 amino acids long. The CDR3 loop is CASSESGGEWYGYTF. In nucleotides, the CDR3 is TGTGCCAGCAGTGAATCAGGGGGCGAATGGTATGGCTACACCTTC.

The V and J genes are TRBV5-6 and TRBJ2-5; 7 nucleotides agree with TRBD1. V was pared by 4 bases and J by 7 bases, with 7 bases of the junction left unmatched. Germline lookup yields CDR1 SGHDT and CDR2 YYEEEE. The CDR3 consists of 13 residues. The CDR3 region is CASSPGQDGTQYF. The CDR3 nucleotides read TGTGCCAGCAGCCCTGGACAGGACGGGACCCAGTACTTC.

This clone came up a few times. The rearrangement uses TRBV10-3 and TRBJ1-1; D is possibly TRBD1 (6 bases). The germline V gene encodes CDR1 ENHRY and CDR2 SYGVKD. V was shortened by 6 bases and J by 11 bases, with 13 bases between the two germline ends. This CDR3 spans 11 amino acids. The CDR3 is CAISPGDTAFF. CDR3 nucleotide sequence: TGTGCCATCAGCCCAGGGGATACGGCTTTCTTT.

The chain has TRBV30 and TRBJ1-4; D remains unclear. The CDR3 totals 13 residues. In germline, CDR1 is GTSNPN, CDR2 SVGIG (reference sequence). This chain's CDR3 is CACGRTLNEKLFF. Written as DNA, the CDR3 is TGTGCATGTGGGCGGACCCTTAATGAAAAACTGTTTTTT.

V is TRBV6-1 and J is TRBJ2-7; tentative D call: TRBD2 (6 bases). Germline CDR1 and CDR2: MNHNS and SASEGT. CDR3 length: 15 amino acids. Trimming removed 2 bases at V and 4 bases at J, with 15 bases between. CDR3 coding DNA: TGTGCCAGCAGTGAAAAGGTAGCGGTCGGGTACGAGCAGTACTTC. Translation: CASSEKVAVGYEQYF.

This clone was counted once. This chain uses TRBV7-2 with TRBJ2-4, with TRBD1 identical over 9 bases. Germline V gene sequence: CDR1 SGHTA, CDR2 FQGNSA. V trimming: 5 bases; J trimming: 4 bases; junction bases outside the gene matches: 6. This CDR3 contains 15 residues. In DNA, the CDR3 is TGTGCCAGCAGCCCACACAGGGGGCTGAAAAACATTCAGTACTTC. Its translation: CASSPHRGLKNIQYF.

V and J are TRBV10-1 and TRBJ1-1; D perhaps matches TRBD1 (5 bases). Trimming left V 7 bases short and J 4 bases short, with 13 bases between. In germline, CDR1 is WNHNN, CDR2 SYGVQD (reference sequence). The CDR3 sequence is 13 residues long. The CDR3 protein is CASMGGEGTEAFF. CDR3 in DNA: TGCGCCAGCATGGGAGGGGAGGGCACTGAAGCTTTCTTT.

The V call is TRBV6-5, the J call TRBJ1-2; D gene unclear. This CDR3 contains 13 residues. V dropped 4 bases and J dropped 7 bases, with 13 bases sitting between them. Germline lookup yields CDR1 MNHEY and CDR2 SVGAGI. In DNA, the CDR3 is TGTGCCAGCAGTTCCGGGCCTATCTCTGGCTACACCTTC. This codes for CASSSGPISGYTF.

This sequence joins TRBV27 and TRBJ2-7, with D perhaps assigned TRBD1 or TRBD2 (6 bases each). This CDR3 has 14 residues. The V gene's germline CDR1 is MNHEY and CDR2 SMNVEV (reference sequence). The V end lost 3 bases, the J end lost 4 bases, and 13 bases lay between the germline ends. The CDR3 spells CASSLGGHTYEQYF. The CDR3 nucleotides read TGTGCCAGCAGTTTGGGGGGCCACACATACGAGCAGTACTTC.

The chain joins TRBV15 to TRBJ2-3; D is ambiguous. Germline loops: CDR1 LNHNV, CDR2 YYDKDF (reference sequence). The ends were cut back, 1 base at V and 1 base at J, with 6 bases in the middle. This CDR3 comprises 14 residues. The CDR3 region is CATSRVQGTDTQYF. The CDR3 DNA reads TGTGCCACCAGCAGAGTCCAGGGCACAGATACGCAGTATTTT.

This sequence joins TRBV27 and TRBJ2-3, with 8 bases that match TRBD2. This CDR3 is built from 18 residues. Germline values: CDR1 MNHEY, CDR2 SMNVEV (reference sequence). After removal of 8 bases from V and 1 base from J, the junction contained 17 bases not matched to a gene. The CDR3: CASGLQREIWGGTDTQYF. The CDR3 coding sequence is TGTGCCAGCGGGCTCCAGCGGGAGATATGGGGGGGCACAGATACGCAGTATTTT.

The chain has TRBV28 and TRBJ2-2; D unclear. Germline CDR1 and CDR2: MDHEN and SYDVKM. The CDR3 runs 13 residues. V lost 4 bases and J lost 6, with 9 bases in between. In DNA form, the CDR3 reads TGTGCCAGCAGTTATAATGAAGCCGGGGAGCTGTTTTTT. Protein sequence: CASSYNEAGELFF.

In this sample, this clone turned up once. The chain carries TRBV27 and TRBJ1-2; no clear D. CDR3 length: 13 amino acids. The germline CDR1 and CDR2 sequences are MNHEY and SMNVEV (reference sequence). V was trimmed by 4 bases and J by 4 bases, leaving 10 bases between them. CDR3 sequence (DNA): TGTGCCAGCAGTTACGAGGCGGGCTATGGCTACACCTTC. Translated, it gives CASSYEAGYGYTF.

This chain connects TRBV5-6 to TRBJ2-1; TRBD2 matches 13 bases. The J segment lost 9 bases and the V segment lost 6 bases, leaving 12 bases of the junction unmatched. The germline CDR1 and CDR2 sequences are SGHDT and YYEEEE. The length of the CDR3 is 16 residues. In nucleotides, the CDR3 is TGTGCCAGCACCTCTGGATGGACTAGCGGGAGTGGTGAGCAGTTCTTC. Protein sequence: CASTSGWTSGSGEQFF. The whole variable domain, remainder taken from reference TRBV5-6 and TRBJ2-1, is DAGVTQSPTHLIKTRGQQVTLRCSPKSGHDTVSWYQQALGQGPQFIFQYYEEEERQRGNFPDRFSGHQFPNYSSELNVNALLLGDSALYLCASTSGWTSGSGEQFFGPGTRLTVL.

J is TRBJ1-2 and V is TRBV4-1; possible D gene TRBD1, 5 bases. Germline V gives CDR1 MGHRA, CDR2 YSYEKL. V lost 3 bases and J 8 bases, leaving 19 bases between the germline ends. This CDR3 is 15 amino acids long. The CDR3 reads CASSHQDTTWGGYTF. CDR3 in DNA: TGCGCCAGCAGCCACCAGGACACGACTTGGGGAGGCTACACCTTC.

The rearrangement uses TRBV6-5 and TRBJ1-2; TRBD1 matches 8 bases. Germline V CDR1 and CDR2: MNHEY, SVGAGI. The ends lost 2 bases at V and 3 bases at J; junction bases unmatched: 2. The CDR3 covers 14 residues. The CDR3 spells CASSYTDRDYGYTF. The CDR3 coding sequence is TGTGCCAGCAGTTACACGGACAGGGACTATGGCTACACCTTC.

This sequence joins TRBV5-6 and TRBJ1-2; D is uncertain. The V end was cut by 0 bases, the J end by 7 bases, with 10 bases between. This CDR3 comprises 13 residues. Germline V lookup: CDR1 SGHDT, CDR2 YYEEEE. The CDR3 DNA reads TGTGCCAGCAGCTTGGACGGACCGGGTGGCTACACCTTC. Its translation is CASSLDGPGGYTF.

To note about this clone: Other nucleotide sequences from this sample produce the same CDR3. V gene TRBV6-5 combines with J gene TRBJ1-1; maybe TRBD1 (5 bases). The CDR3 runs 14 residues. The V gene lost 0 bases and the J gene lost 1 base, with 6 bases spanning the gap. CDR1 and CDR2 from the germline V gene are MNHEY and SVGAGI. The DNA for the CDR3 is TGTGCCAGCAGTTACTCTAGGGGGAACACTGAAGCTTTCTTT. Its protein product is CASSYSRGNTEAFF.